This T cell receptor beta chain appears in the sequencing data of a study of cytomegalovirus exposure and HLA in healthy donors. Primers included in the PCR were 60 Vbeta and 13 Jbeta primers. Method: immunoSEQ multiplex PCR; TCRdb's copy keeps in-frame clones and lacks some. The sample gives roughly 180,000 clones, 80% of which show up once; approximately 1.3% is in the top ten. Germline CDR1 reads SGHVS; CDR2 reads FQNEAQ. J lost 6 bases, V lost 5 bases, and 11 bases had no gene match. The CDR3 totals 16 residues. This clone appeared once. The antigen is unknown. Findings and caveats of the study: In most subjects, TCR beta sequences reportedly gave accurate predictions of HLA-A and HLA-B alleles. Both high specificity and high sensitivity reportedly marked the classifier's diagnosis of cytomegalovirus status.

The J gene is TRBJ2-1, the V gene TRBV7-8, with 9 nucleotides matching TRBD1. This clonotype originated in a man younger than 45 in good health and CMV-seronegative. Sequenced material: PBMCs. Here the CDR3 reads CASSRATGGSGNEQFF. CDR3 in DNA: TGTGCCAGCAGCCGAGCGACAGGGGGATCCGGCAATGAGCAGTTCTTC.